Listed here are 10 T cell receptor beta chains from one sample, sequenced in a study of post-analysis software for immune sequencing data. Study outcomes and limitations: TRBV5-6, TRBV5-1 and TRBV20-1 were among 4 or 5 TRBV segments more frequent in patients than controls.

Antigen specificity for these receptors is unknown. Incorporated into the TCR beta cDNA libraries were unique molecular identifiers, which served to reduce PCR and sequencing biases. TCRdb re-derived calls from the PCR reads in MiXCR, one entry per CDR3 protein. Of 650,000 to 850,000 distinct CDR3 sequences in the sample, 35% to 55% are singletons; the top ten hold approximately 4.4%. Specimen: blood. The receptors were sampled from a girl aged 5-17 years with multiple sclerosis.

This clonotype has just one count. The rearrangement links TRBV15 to TRBJ2-3, with 9 bases matching TRBD2. This CDR3 is 17 amino acids long. The ends lost 9 bases at V and 0 bases at J; junction bases unmatched: 13. The V gene's germline CDR1 is LNHNV and CDR2 YYDKDF (reference sequence). CDR3 loop: CATDLSRGRASTDTQYF. CDR3 nucleotides: TGTGCCACAGACCTCTCCCGCGGGAGGGCCAGCACAGATACGCAGTATTTT.

This clonotype showed up just a few times. The J gene is TRBJ2-3, the V gene TRBV5-1; weak D call: TRBD2 (5 bases). The CDR3 length is 14 residues. Trimming cost V 5 bases and J 8 bases, with 18 bases left between them. CDR1 is SGHRS, CDR2 YFSETQ, per germline. DNA of the CDR3: TGCGCCAGCAGATCGGGTCTTCCTCGGGGTACGCAGTATTTT. This codes for CASRSGLPRGTQYF.

This clonotype was counted between two and nine times. This chain links TRBV7-2 with TRBJ2-7; 8 bases line up with TRBD2. This CDR3 is 17 amino acids long. The V and J ends lost 3 bases and 0 bases, in that order; junction bases with no gene match: 10. CDR1 SGHTA and CDR2 FQGNSA come from the germline V gene. The CDR3 nucleotides read TGTGCCAGCAGCTTTGGGTTACTAGCGGCTAGCTCCTACGAGCAGTACTTC. This sequence encodes CASSFGLLAASSYEQYF. The full variable domain, rest sourced from reference TRBV7-2 and TRBJ2-7, is GAGVSQSPSNKVTEKGKDVELRCDPISGHTALYWYRQSLGQGLEFLIYFQGNSAPDKSGLPSDRFSAERTGGSVSTLTIQRTQQEDSAVYLCASSFGLLAASSYEQYFGPGTRLTVT.

The gene calls are TRBV10-3 and TRBJ2-3, with D possibly matching TRBD1 (6 bases). Trimming cost V 6 bases and J 2 bases, with 18 bases left between them. The germline V gene encodes CDR1 ENHRY and CDR2 SYGVKD. CDR3 length: 16 amino acids. The CDR3 bases are TGTGCCATCAGAGGGCAGGGGTTTGGTTCCACAGATACGCAGTATTTT. This gives the protein CAIRGQGFGSTDTQYF.

CDR3 amino acids: CSALREPSEQFF. For the CDR3, the DNA is TGCAGTGCTCTCCGGGAGCCCTCCGAGCAGTTCTTC. The V and J genes are TRBV20-1 and TRBJ2-1; TRBD2 might be the D (6 bases). The ends were cut back, 5 bases at V and 10 bases at J, with 15 bases in the middle. Germline V gives CDR1 DFQATT, CDR2 SNEGSKA (reference sequence). The CDR3 extends over 12 amino acids.

The chain is built from TRBV5-6 and TRBJ2-1, with D hard to call. The V end lost 2 bases, the J end lost 8 bases, and 8 bases lay between the germline ends. This CDR3 contains 12 residues. Per germline, CDR1 SGHDT and CDR2 YYEEEE. The CDR3 nucleotides read TGTGCCAGCAGCTTTATCCGAGATGAGCAGTTCTTC. Translating it yields CASSFIRDEQFF.

There are a few counts of this clonotype. This chain joins TRBV20-1 and TRBJ1-1; unclear D gene. The CDR3 totals 15 residues. Germline CDR1 reads DFQATT; CDR2 reads SNEGSKA (reference sequence). Trimming stripped 6 bases from V and 0 bases from J, with 17 bases between. As DNA, the CDR3 is TGCAGTGCCACAGACTTACACTCGTTGAACACTGAAGCTTTCTTT. Translated: CSATDLHSLNTEAFF.

The chain joins TRBV29-1 to TRBJ2-7, with 12 positions matching TRBD2. The CDR3 totals 15 residues. Per the germline V gene, CDR1 is SQVTM and CDR2 is ANQGSEA. Germline trimming cut 7 bases from V and 0 bases from J; bases unmatched to any gene: 7. The CDR3 nucleotides are TGCAGCGCCCGACTAGCGGGAGTCTTCTCCTACGAGCAGTACTTC. Its protein product is CSARLAGVFSYEQYF.

A single count supports this clonotype. A junction end diverges from the germline sequence, so it may reflect a read error. V usage is TRBV29-1 and J usage is TRBJ2-7; TRBD2 is a possible D gene (5 bases). Germline assignment: CDR1 SQVTM and CDR2 ANQGSEA. There are 13 residues in the CDR3. CDR3 region: CSTYSGGYNERFF. For the CDR3, the DNA is TGCAGCACCTATTCCGGAGGATACAATGAGCGGTTCTTC.

The sample holds a few counts of this clonotype. The genes are TRBV5-6 and TRBJ2-1, with 11 bases that match TRBD2. CDR3 length: 15 amino acids. Trimming at V came to 3 bases and at J to 5 bases, leaving 4 bases not matched to a gene. Per germline, CDR1 SGHDT and CDR2 YYEEEE. The chain's CDR3 is CASSYGLAGHNEQFF. The CDR3 DNA sequence: TGTGCCAGCAGCTACGGACTAGCGGGTCACAATGAGCAGTTCTTC.